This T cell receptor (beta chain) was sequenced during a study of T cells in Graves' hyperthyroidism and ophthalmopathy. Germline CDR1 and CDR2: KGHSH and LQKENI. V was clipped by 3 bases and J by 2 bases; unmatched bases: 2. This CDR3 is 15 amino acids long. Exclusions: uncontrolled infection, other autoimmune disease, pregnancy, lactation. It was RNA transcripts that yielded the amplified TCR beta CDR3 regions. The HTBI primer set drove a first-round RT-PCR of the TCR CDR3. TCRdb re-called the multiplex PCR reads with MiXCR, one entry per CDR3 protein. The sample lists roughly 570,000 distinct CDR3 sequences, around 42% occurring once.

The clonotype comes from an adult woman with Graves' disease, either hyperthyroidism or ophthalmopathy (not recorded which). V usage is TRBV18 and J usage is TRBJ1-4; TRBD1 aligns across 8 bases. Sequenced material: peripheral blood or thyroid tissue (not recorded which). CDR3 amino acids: CASSPRTGTNEKLFF. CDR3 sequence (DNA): TGTGCCAGCTCACCCAGGACAGGGACTAATGAAAAACTGTTTTTT. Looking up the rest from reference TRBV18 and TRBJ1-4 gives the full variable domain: NAGVMQNPRHLVRRRGQEARLRCSPMKGHSHVYWYRQLPEEGLKFMVYLQKENIIDESGMPKERFSAEFPKEGPSILRIQQVVRGDSAAYFCASSPRTGTNEKLFFGSGTQLSVL.